Sequencing of this T cell receptor beta chain was carried out in a study of blood T cell repertoires in COVID-19. Assay used: immunoSEQ multiplex PCR; TCRdb lists only in-frame clones, some missing. Of under 300,000 clones in the sample, 80% to 90% were seen once. The trim removed 10 bases at V and 0 bases at J, leaving 3 bases unmatched. The CDR3 contains 12 residues. CDR1 and CDR2 (germline): SNHLY, FYNNEI. Recruitment covered about 26 US areas and drew participants whose ages spanned about 18 to 100 years. The specimen sequenced was PBMCs or T cells enriched from blood (not recorded which). The chain is built from TRBV2 and TRBJ2-7; TRBD1 agrees at 7 bases. This TCR came from a woman between 18 and 29 years old who had recovered from COVID-19. The CDR3 bases are TGTGCCATCGACAGGGACTCCTACGAGCAGTACTTC. Amino acid sequence: CAIDRDSYEQYF. Full variable domain (remainder filled in from reference TRBV2 and TRBJ2-7): EPEVTQTPSHQVTQMGQEVILRCVPISNHLYFYWYRQILGQKVEFLVSFYNNEISEKSEIFDDQFSVERPDGSNFTLKIRSTKLEDSAMYFCAIDRDSYEQYFGPGTRLTVT.